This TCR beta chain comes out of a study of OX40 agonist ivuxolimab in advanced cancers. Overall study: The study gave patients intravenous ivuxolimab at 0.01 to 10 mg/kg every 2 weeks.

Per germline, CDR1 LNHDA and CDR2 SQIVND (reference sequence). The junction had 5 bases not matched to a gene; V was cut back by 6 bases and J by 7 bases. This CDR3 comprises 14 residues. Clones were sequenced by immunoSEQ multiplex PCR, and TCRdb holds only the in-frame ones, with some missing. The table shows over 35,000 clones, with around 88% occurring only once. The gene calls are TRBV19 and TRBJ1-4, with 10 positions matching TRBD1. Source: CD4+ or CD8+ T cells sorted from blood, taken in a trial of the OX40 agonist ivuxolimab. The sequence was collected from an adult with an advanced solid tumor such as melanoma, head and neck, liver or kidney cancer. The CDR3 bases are TGTGCCAGTAGAGACAGGGGGCGAGGTGAAAAACTGTTTTTT. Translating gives CASRDRGRGEKLFF.